This entry lists 10 T cell receptor beta chains sequenced from one sample in a study of CD8 T cells in ankylosing spondylitis. TCRdb reanalysed the 5' RACE reads using MiXCR and keeps one entry per CDR3 protein. The sample includes about 200,000 distinct CDR3 sequences, 13% of them seen just once. Sequenced sample: blood, either unsorted or a sorted T cell fraction (not recorded which). Source of these receptors: a male donor with ankylosing spondylitis or in good health (not recorded which).

This clonotype occurred many times. This rearrangement joins TRBV5-5 to TRBJ2-7, with 10 bases matching TRBD1. Trimming at V came to 4 bases and at J to 4 bases, leaving 8 bases not matched to a gene. CDR1 and CDR2 from the germline V gene are SGHKS and YYEKEE (reference sequence). The CDR3 runs to 15 residues. CDR3 DNA sequence: TGTGCCAGCAGCACCTATATGGGACAGGGGTACGAGCAGTACTTC. As protein: CASSTYMGQGYEQYF.

J is TRBJ1-6 and V is TRBV4-1; tentatively, D is TRBD1 (5 bases). This CDR3 region has 18 residues. The ends were cut back, 0 bases at V and 1 base at J, with 13 bases in the middle. Germline assignment: CDR1 MGHRA and CDR2 YSYEKL. The CDR3 DNA reads TGCGCCAGCAGCCAAGATGCGGGACCCGGGTCCTATAATTCACCCCTCCACTTT. Residues: CASSQDAGPGSYNSPLHF.

The rearrangement links TRBV27 to TRBJ2-2; 13 nucleotides line up with TRBD2. The germline V gene has CDR1 MNHEY and CDR2 SMNVEV (reference sequence). The CDR3 consists of 16 residues. The V gene end was trimmed by 6 bases and the J gene end by 4 bases; junction bases not matched to a gene: 5. The chain's CDR3 is CASRPTSGGVTGELFF. The CDR3 DNA reads TGTGCCAGCAGACCAACTAGCGGGGGGGTCACCGGGGAGCTGTTTTTT.

The rearrangement links TRBV7-9 to TRBJ1-1, with a weak D call TRBD1 (5 bases). With 4 bases removed from V and 0 bases from J, the gap between germline ends came to 15 bases. There are 16 residues in the CDR3. Per germline, CDR1 SEHNR and CDR2 FQNEAQ (reference sequence). This CDR3 is CASSSPGGGMNTEAFF. The CDR3 region has the DNA TGTGCCAGCAGCTCTCCGGGGGGGGGTATGAACACTGAAGCTTTCTTT.

The chain uses TRBV27 and TRBJ2-1; 8 positions agree with TRBD2. J was trimmed by 10 bases and V by 8 bases; bases with no gene match: 10. The CDR3 length is 13 residues. Germline V gene lookup returns CDR1 MNHEY and CDR2 SMNVEV (reference sequence). The CDR3 DNA is TGTGCCAGCTCCCCGGGAGGGGAGGGAGAGCAGTTCTTC. Encoded protein: CASSPGGEGEQFF.

This clonotype has a handful of counts. This sequence joins TRBV5-1 and TRBJ1-1; possibly TRBD1 for D (5 bases). Germline values: CDR1 SGHRS, CDR2 YFSETQ. This CDR3 is built from 14 residues. Trimming shortened V by 1 base and J by 1 base, and 8 bases separated the two germline ends. CDR3 nucleotides: TGCGCCAGCAGCTTGAGGGGCCAGAACACTGAAGCTTTCTTT. It codes for CASSLRGQNTEAFF.

This clonotype was counted only a few times. This chain joins TRBV12-3 or TRBV12-4 and TRBJ2-7; D unresolved. V lost 1 base, J lost 6 bases, and 16 bases lay in between. The CDR3 is 15 residues long. CDR3 sequence: CASSLGQLVLGEQYF. CDR3 DNA: TGTGCCAGCAGTTTAGGGCAGCTCGTCCTGGGCGAGCAGTACTTC.

This chain links TRBV4-2 with TRBJ2-1; perhaps TRBD1 as D (5 bases). The V end was cut by 4 bases, the J end by 0 bases, with 13 bases between. Germline values: CDR1 LGHNA, CDR2 YNFKEQ. This CDR3 comprises 16 residues. The CDR3 loop is CASSRRGAHSYNEQFF. Here the CDR3 DNA reads TGTGCCAGCAGCCGTAGGGGTGCCCACTCCTACAATGAGCAGTTCTTC.

The J gene is TRBJ2-3, the V gene TRBV4-1; 12 bases match TRBD2. In germline, CDR1 is MGHRA, CDR2 YSYEKL. This CDR3 is built from 18 residues. Trimming removed 1 base from V and 1 base from J; junction bases left unmatched: 6. The chain's CDR3 is CASSQARLAGAGTDTQYF. In DNA, the CDR3 is TGCGCCAGCAGCCAAGCGAGACTAGCGGGAGCCGGCACAGATACGCAGTATTTT.

This clonotype has a count of ten or more. This rearrangement joins TRBV4-1 to TRBJ2-5; possibly TRBD1 for D (5 bases). The CDR3 is 15 residues long. V was shortened by 4 bases and J by 7 bases, with 19 bases between the two germline ends. Germline assignment: CDR1 MGHRA and CDR2 YSYEKL. The CDR3 loop reads CASSLLESSQGTQYF. The CDR3 bases are TGCGCCAGCAGCCTCCTCGAGAGCAGCCAGGGGACCCAGTACTTC.